Given below is one T cell receptor beta chain in context. It lacks a known antigen. Nothing much larger sits one base from this clone, and base qualities are not available. These data belong to a study of vaccination effects on CD4 cells after COVID-19 (dated by TCRdb to 2021 to 2024). As for the study more broadly: To identify antigen-specific CD4+ T cell clonotypes by their expansion, the ViraFEST assay first stimulated PBMC with viral peptide pools and then applied TCR sequencing. Around 2.1 million PBMC per well were cultured with approximately 10 ug/ml peptides in IMDM containing roughly 5% human AB serum, 8.5 to 10 IU/ml IL-2 and gentamicin. Post-vaccine samples across the study were collected a median of 72 days after the second dose, with a range of 14 to 241. The study compared SARS-CoV-2 spike-specific CD4+ TCR repertoires before and after mRNA vaccination in COVID-19 convalescent patients and infection-naive vaccine recipients. The full study included 10 COVID-19 convalescent patients and a handful of SARS-CoV-2-naive healthy vaccine recipients. Cultures from other donors in the study were sequenced using the Oncomine TCR Beta short-read assay on an Illumina iSeq 100.

Libraries were prepared through the immunoSEQ multiplex PCR assay. TCR beta CDR3 sequencing was performed on DNA from the cultured, isolated CD4+ T cells. In the source study's methods: Non-productive TCR sequences were removed and reads were trimmed to the CDR3 region, keeping CDR3s of at least 7 amino acids. Antigen-specific clonotypes were identified using the MANAFEST web app by comparison of expansion in peptide wells against reference cultures. Positive clones required FDR<0.05 expansion versus reference and all other wells, odds ratio above 5, and frequency above 0.1% in two replicate wells. Cross-reactive clonotypes were defined as significantly expanded in SARS-CoV-2 spike wells and in at least one common cold coronavirus spike condition. CDR3 similarity was assessed by Levenshtein distance with the stringdist R package, and unrooted trees were built with ape in R 3.6.1. Here the immuneACCESS table is served through TCRdb, limited to in-frame sequences with V and J called. Missing clones are a known gap in these copies; in checked studies unresolved V genes cover under half, and the rest lacks a known reason. V and J calls plus clone size are reproduced from that table; the DNA served to infer D and trimming. In this sample the table shows about 45,000 clones, 65% to 80% of which occur a single time. Clones ranked in the top ten supply over 8.5% of the sample.

After less than 13 days of culture, CD4+ T cells were isolated with the EasySep CD4+ T cell isolation kit. Two doses of either the BNT162b2 or the mRNA-1273 mRNA SARS-CoV-2 vaccine were administered to participants. Negative nucleocapsid antibody results before and after vaccination confirmed that the healthy vaccine recipients had no prior SARS-CoV-2 infection. On days 3 and 7, half of the culture medium was replaced with fresh IL-2-containing medium. Unless otherwise noted, each peptide stimulation condition was cultured in triplicate wells. Using Ficoll-Paque Plus gradient centrifugation, PBMC were separated from whole blood and then either used fresh or cryopreserved at -140C. The QIAamp micro DNA kit was used to extract genomic DNA from the cultured CD4+ T cells. CDR1 and CDR2 are read off the germline V gene as MNHEY and SVGAGI. Its CDR3 holds 14 amino acids, cysteine through phenylalanine. Of the read, only the CDR3 DNA is kept; its 42 bases are in frame from base 1. The junction shows trimming of 6 bases on V and 1 base on J, and the gene matches do not reach 5 bases of it.

What the research found in general, with its limitations: In healthy vaccine recipients, vaccine-induced clones were almost all SARS-CoV-2 mono-reactive, with only 1 of 255 cross-reactive with common cold coronaviruses. At late post-vaccination timepoints, both infection-induced and vaccine-induced clones showed marked clonal contraction, consistent with waning T cell responses. The study was limited by a small number of convalescent patients, and early post-infection timepoints were lacking.

The sequence was collected from a human donor who received a COVID-19 vaccine. The material was CD4+ T cells from PBMCs cultured without peptide, obtained after COVID-19 vaccination. The rearranged chain carries TRBV6-5 and TRBJ1-2; the central 7 bases match TRBD1. The nucleotides are TGTGCCAGCAGCCGGGACAGAAATAACTATGGCTACACCTTC. The resulting protein is CASSRDRNNYGYTF.